Each of the 22 T cell receptor beta chains below was sequenced from the same sample in a study of follicular helper T cells after annual influenza vaccination. As to time point: 2015-2016 season, pre-vaccination. Sequenced by immunoSEQ multiplex PCR; TCRdb stores in-frame clones only, minus some. The sample has over 10,000 clones; approximately 80% are singletons. The specimen was CXCR5+ CD38- circulating T follicular helper cells from blood, collected on the day of influenza vaccination. Subset in this sample: circulating Tfh, non-naive CD4+CXCR5+PD-1+ (ICOS+CD38+ or ICOS-CD38-). The receptors originated from an adult who received the influenza vaccine.

The chain employs TRBV6-4 and TRBJ2-5, with a weak D call TRBD2 (6 bases). The CDR3 has 13 amino acids. V was cut by 6 bases and J by 1 base, with 9 bases left in between. Looked up from germline, CDR1 is MRHNA and CDR2 is SNTAGT. DNA of the CDR3: TGTGCCAGCAGCTCTAGCGCCCAAGAGACCCAGTACTTC. Translation gives CASSSSAQETQYF.

The chain couples TRBV7-2 to TRBJ2-5; no reliable D call. The CDR3 sequence is 12 residues long. Germline V lookup: CDR1 SGHTA, CDR2 FQGNSA. Deletions cut 4 bases from V and 1 base from J, with 4 bases between. CDR3 sequence: CASSYSQETQYF. Here the CDR3 DNA reads TGTGCCAGCAGCTACAGCCAAGAGACCCAGTACTTC.

This clone showed up just a few times. The CDR3 DNA reads TGTGCCAGCAATAACAGGGCAGGACAGCCCCAGCATTTT. Translation: CASNNRAGQPQHF. This rearrangement joins TRBV6-6 to TRBJ1-5, with D perhaps TRBD1 (6 bases). CDR3 size: 13 residues. Germline CDR1 is MNHNY and CDR2 is SVGAGI (reference sequence). V lost 7 bases to trimming and J lost 7 bases, with 14 bases between them.

This clone was recorded a few times. The rearrangement links TRBV14 to TRBJ1-1; weak D call: TRBD1 (6 bases). This CDR3 spans 13 amino acids. With 7 bases removed from V and 3 bases from J, the gap between germline ends came to 12 bases. Germline V lookup: CDR1 SGHDN, CDR2 FVKESK. CDR3 in DNA: TGTGCCAGCACCAGGGGAGTGGACACTGAAGCTTTCTTT. It is translated as CASTRGVDTEAFF.

J is TRBJ1-4 and V is TRBV4-1, with TRBD1 as a possible D gene (5 bases). The CDR3 has 13 residues. Germline CDR1 reads MGHRA; CDR2 reads YSYEKL. The V and J ends lost 1 base and 11 bases respectively, with 11 bases between them. CDR3 nucleotide sequence: TGCGCCAGCAGCCAAGGGGGGGGTCGGAAACTGTTTTTT. Protein product: CASSQGGGRKLFF.

V is TRBV10-1 and J is TRBJ2-7; the D gene is possibly TRBD1 (6 bases). CDR1 and CDR2 from the germline V gene are WNHNN and SYGVQD (reference sequence). V lost 8 bases, J lost 3 bases, and 17 bases lay in between. This CDR3 is 14 amino acids long. This chain's CDR3 is CASGPPGHNYEQYF. The CDR3 DNA sequence: TGCGCCAGCGGTCCGCCGGGACACAACTACGAGCAGTACTTC.

This clone showed up just a few times. In DNA form, the CDR3 reads TGTGCCATACCTTCCGGACAGGGGGATGAAGGCTACACCTTC. It specifies CAIPSGQGDEGYTF. J is TRBJ1-2 and V is TRBV28, with 10 bases that match TRBD1. The germline V gene encodes CDR1 MDHEN and CDR2 SYDVKM. Trimming took 10 bases from V and 8 from J; bases not matched to a gene: 13. The CDR3 covers 14 residues.

This chain connects TRBV11-2 to TRBJ1-3, with D perhaps TRBD1 (6 bases). From germline, CDR1 is SGHAT and CDR2 FQNNGV. The CDR3 is 14 amino acids. Trimming cost V 9 bases and J 0 bases, with 12 bases left between them. The CDR3 loop reads CASKLGGSGNTIYF. DNA of the CDR3: TGTGCCAGTAAATTAGGGGGCTCTGGAAACACCATATATTTT.

This clone was recorded only once. The chain couples TRBV4-1 to TRBJ1-2; no clear D. CDR3 size: 13 residues. V lost 5 bases, J lost 4 bases, and 11 bases lay in between. The germline V gene has CDR1 MGHRA and CDR2 YSYEKL. CDR3 amino acids: CASSDTGLYGYTF. The CDR3 DNA reads as TGCGCCAGCAGCGATACGGGTCTCTATGGCTACACCTTC.

This clone was detected a few times. This chain links TRBV7-9 with TRBJ2-7; D not resolved. CDR1 is SEHNR, CDR2 FQNEAQ, per germline (reference sequence). This CDR3 spans 11 amino acids. The V gene lost 1 base and the J gene lost 7 bases, with 5 bases spanning the gap. The CDR3, as DNA: TGTGCCAGCAGCTTAGTGGGGGAGCAGTACTTC. Its translation: CASSLVGEQYF.

This clone was seen a handful of times. The V gene is TRBV6-6, the J gene TRBJ2-1; 9 bases match TRBD2. J lost 7 bases, V lost 11 bases, and 3 bases had no gene match. The CDR3 runs to 11 residues. Germline CDR1 reads MNHNY; CDR2 reads SVGAGI (reference sequence). The CDR3: CAAGGTNEQFF. CDR3 DNA sequence: TGTGCCGCGGGGGGGACGAATGAGCAGTTCTTC.

The rearrangement uses TRBV7-2 and TRBJ2-5; D might be TRBD1 (6 bases). This CDR3 is built from 14 residues. The V end was cut by 5 bases, the J end by 5 bases, with 15 bases between. Per germline, CDR1 SGHTA and CDR2 FQGNSA. The CDR3 bases are TGTGCCAGCAGCCAGTCAACAGGGTTGGAGACCCAGTACTTC. Translation: CASSQSTGLETQYF.

J is TRBJ2-2 and V is TRBV11-3; D uncertain. The CDR3 totals 16 residues. From germline, CDR1 is SGHNT and CDR2 YENEEA. The ends were cut back, 1 base at V and 6 bases at J, with 15 bases in the middle. The DNA for the CDR3 is TGTGCCAGCAGCTTAGGGCGTCTGGGCGCATCCGGGGAGCTGTTTTTT. Translating gives CASSLGRLGASGELFF.

This chain connects TRBV11-3 to TRBJ2-3; D possibly matches TRBD1 or TRBD2 (6 bases each). The CDR3 sequence is 15 residues long. Trimming stripped 5 bases from V and 4 bases from J, with 16 bases between. Germline V CDR1 and CDR2: SGHNT, YENEEA. The CDR3 DNA is TGTGCCAGCAGCCCCCGGGCAGGGGAGGCAGATACGCAGTATTTT. Translated: CASSPRAGEADTQYF.

The chain joins TRBV5-4 to TRBJ2-2, with D possibly matching TRBD1 (5 bases). From germline, CDR1 is SGHNT and CDR2 YYREEE (reference sequence). V shed 4 bases and J shed 1 base, with 11 bases lying between them. The CDR3 has 15 residues. The CDR3 region has the DNA TGTGCCAGCAGCCCTGACAGTATGAACACCGGGGAGCTGTTTTTT. Encoded protein: CASSPDSMNTGELFF. Full variable domain (outside the CDR3, taken from reference TRBV5-4 and TRBJ2-2): ETGVTQSPTHLIKTRGQQVTLRCSSQSGHNTVSWYQQALGQGPQFIFQYYREEENGRGNFPPRFSGLQFPNYSSELNVNALELDDSALYLCASSPDSMNTGELFFGEGSRLTVL.

The V gene is TRBV5-1, the J gene TRBJ2-3; D is undetermined. CDR1 and CDR2 (germline): SGHRS, YFSETQ. CDR3 length: 12 amino acids. The V end was cut by 4 bases, the J end by 4 bases, with 7 bases between. CDR3 bases: TGCGCCAGCAGCGAACCCGCAGATACGCAGTATTTT. Its translation is CASSEPADTQYF.

The V call is TRBV7-8, the J call TRBJ2-5; D is undetermined. Trimming removed 2 bases from V and 3 bases from J, with 13 bases in between. The germline CDR1 and CDR2 sequences are SGHVS and FQNEAQ. This CDR3 has 15 amino acids. The chain's CDR3 is CASSLSLGREETQYF. The CDR3 DNA reads as TGTGCCAGCAGCTTAAGCCTCGGACGGGAAGAGACCCAGTACTTC.

This clone showed up just a few times. The chain joins TRBV11-2 to TRBJ1-2; 8 bases are a match to TRBD1. Germline V CDR1 and CDR2: SGHAT, FQNNGV. Germline trimming cut 5 bases from V and 6 bases from J; bases unmatched to any gene: 5. The CDR3 covers 13 residues. CDR3 in amino acids: CASSLDRGDGYTF. The CDR3 bases are TGTGCCAGCAGCCTCGACAGGGGAGATGGCTACACCTTC.

This chain joins TRBV2 and TRBJ1-2; 8 bases are a match to TRBD1. V trimming: 1 base; J trimming: 3 bases; junction bases outside the gene matches: 7. This CDR3 has 16 residues. Germline-derived CDR1 and CDR2 are SNHLY and FYNNEI. CDR3 in DNA: TGTGCCAGCAGTGAAGGGAACAGGGGGATCGACTATGGCTACACCTTC. Translation: CASSEGNRGIDYGYTF.

The gene calls are TRBV6-5 and TRBJ2-7; D is undetermined. The CDR3 sequence is 12 residues long. The germline gives CDR1 MNHEY, CDR2 SVGAGI. Trimming removed 3 bases at V and 6 bases at J, with 9 bases between. The CDR3: CASSYGAIEQYF. The CDR3 DNA is TGTGCCAGCAGTTATGGAGCAATCGAGCAGTACTTC.

The chain combines TRBV28 with TRBJ2-3; the D is unclear. Germline lookup yields CDR1 MDHEN and CDR2 SYDVKM. Trimming stripped 8 bases from V and 1 base from J, with 10 bases between. CDR3 length: 13 amino acids. DNA for the CDR3: TGTGCCAGCCTGGACCACCGCACAGATACGCAGTATTTT. It encodes CASLDHRTDTQYF.

The gene calls are TRBV19 and TRBJ2-5, with D tentatively TRBD2 (5 bases). Germline V CDR1 and CDR2: LNHDA, SQIVND (reference sequence). The length of the CDR3 is 17 residues. Trimming took 4 bases from V and 1 from J, leaving 19 bases between them. CDR3 protein: CASSTQYKAALQETQYF. In DNA form, the CDR3 reads TGTGCCAGTAGTACCCAATATAAAGCGGCCCTCCAAGAGACCCAGTACTTC. Full variable domain (missing parts from reference TRBV19 and TRBJ2-5): DGGITQSPKYLFRKEGQNVTLSCEQNLNHDAMYWYRQDPGQGLRLIYYSQIVNDFQKGDIAEGYSVSREKKESFPLTVTSAQKNPTAFYLCASSTQYKAALQETQYFGPGTRLLVL.